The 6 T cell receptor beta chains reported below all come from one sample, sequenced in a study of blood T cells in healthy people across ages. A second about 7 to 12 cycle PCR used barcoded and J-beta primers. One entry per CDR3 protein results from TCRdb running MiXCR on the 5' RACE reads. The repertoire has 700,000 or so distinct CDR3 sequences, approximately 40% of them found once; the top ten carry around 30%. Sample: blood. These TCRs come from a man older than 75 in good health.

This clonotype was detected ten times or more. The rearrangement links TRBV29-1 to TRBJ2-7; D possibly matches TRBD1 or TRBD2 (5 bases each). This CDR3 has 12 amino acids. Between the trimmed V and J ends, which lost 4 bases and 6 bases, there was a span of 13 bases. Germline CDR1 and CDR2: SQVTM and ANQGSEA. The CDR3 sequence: CSVGGKGLEQYF. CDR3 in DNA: TGCAGCGTTGGGGGGAAGGGGCTCGAGCAGTACTTC.

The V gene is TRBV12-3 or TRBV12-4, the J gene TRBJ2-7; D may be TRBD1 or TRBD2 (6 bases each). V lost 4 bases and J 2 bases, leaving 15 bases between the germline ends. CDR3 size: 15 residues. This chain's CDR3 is CASSSPGALPYEQYF. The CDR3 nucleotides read TGTGCCAGCAGTTCCCCGGGGGCCCTCCCCTACGAGCAGTACTTC.

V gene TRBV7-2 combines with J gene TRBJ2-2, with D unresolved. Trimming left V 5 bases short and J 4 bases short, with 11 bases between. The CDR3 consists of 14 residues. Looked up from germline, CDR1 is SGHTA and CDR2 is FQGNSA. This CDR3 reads CASSLGPPTGELFF. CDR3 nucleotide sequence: TGTGCCAGCAGCCTCGGACCACCCACCGGGGAGCTGTTTTTT.

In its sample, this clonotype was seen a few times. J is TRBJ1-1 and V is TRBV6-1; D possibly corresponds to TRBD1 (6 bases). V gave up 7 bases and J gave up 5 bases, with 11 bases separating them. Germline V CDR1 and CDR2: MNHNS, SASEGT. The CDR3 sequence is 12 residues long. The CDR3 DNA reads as TGTGCCAGCACCCGAAGGGGGACTGAAGCTTTCTTT. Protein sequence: CASTRRGTEAFF.

CDR3 nucleotide sequence: TGCGCCAGCAGCCCCGGGACAGATGATTATGGCTACACCTTC. As protein: CASSPGTDDYGYTF. The rearrangement uses TRBV5-1 and TRBJ1-2; 7 bases are shared with TRBD1. V was clipped by 4 bases and J by 5 bases; unmatched bases: 8. The CDR3 sequence is 14 residues long. The germline CDR1 and CDR2 sequences are SGHRS and YFSETQ.

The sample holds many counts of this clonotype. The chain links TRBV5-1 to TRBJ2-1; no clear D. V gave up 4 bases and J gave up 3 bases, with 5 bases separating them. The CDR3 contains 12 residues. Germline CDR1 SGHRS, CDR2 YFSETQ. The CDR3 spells CASSTDYNEQFF. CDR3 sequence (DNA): TGCGCCAGCAGCACAGACTACAATGAGCAGTTCTTC.